This T cell receptor beta chain was sequenced in a study of T cells in localized non-small cell lung cancer. The study, taken as a whole, reports: Elevated blood T cell density was associated with longer overall survival. Adjacent lung exhibited a median of 57 among the 100 most abundant tumor clones.

From germline, CDR1 is MDHEN and CDR2 SYDVKM. V was cut by 5 bases and J by 2 bases, with 13 bases left in between. CDR3 size: 14 residues. With respect to this clone: The antigen remains unidentified.

Sequencing used immunoSEQ multiplex PCR; TCRdb keeps in-frame clones, though not all of them. The sample has fewer than 40,000 clones, around four fifths seen once. The chain joins TRBV28 to TRBJ2-7, with a possible D match to TRBD1 (5 bases). The clonotype was recovered from a male donor aged 60 or over with stage II squamous cell lung carcinoma. Sequenced here: peripheral blood, sampled before any cancer treatment. The CDR3 here is CASSNMDMAYEQYF. CDR3 bases: TGTGCCAGCAGTAATATGGACATGGCCTACGAGCAGTACTTC. Full variable domain (rest looked up from reference TRBV28 and TRBJ2-7): DVKVTQSSRYLVKRTGEKVFLECVQDMDHENMFWYRQDPGLGLRLIYFSYDVKMKEKGDIPEGYSVSREKKERFSLILESASTNQTSMYLCASSNMDMAYEQYFGPGTRLTVT.